One sample yielded the 15 T cell receptor beta chains listed below, sequenced in a study of T cells in Graves' hyperthyroidism and ophthalmopathy. RNA transcripts served as the template for amplifying TCR beta CDR3 regions. When the TCR CDR3 underwent first-round RT-PCR, the HTBI primer set was used. TCRdb fed the multiplex PCR reads into MiXCR, producing one record per CDR3 protein. The table records 190,000 or so distinct CDR3 sequences, approximately 20% of them present only once. Sequencing was performed on blood. The receptor source for this set is a man aged 40-50 years with Graves' hyperthyroidism.

This clonotype was seen a handful of times. The chain couples TRBV10-3 to TRBJ1-2; TRBD1 might be the D (6 bases). CDR1 ENHRY and CDR2 SYGVKD come from the germline V gene. Trimming cost V 0 bases and J 8 bases, with 13 bases left between them. The CDR3 length is 14 residues. In DNA, the CDR3 is TGTGCCATCAGTGAGTCCGGGGGCCCGGGGGGCTACACCTTC. This sequence encodes CAISESGGPGGYTF.

V gene TRBV4-3 combines with J gene TRBJ2-5; D remains ambiguous. CDR1 and CDR2 (germline): LGHNA, YSLEER. Trimming pared 0 bases from V and 4 bases from J, leaving 9 bases between. The CDR3 runs 14 residues. CDR3 nucleotide sequence: TGCGCCAGCAGCCAAGATCGGACGCGAGAGACCCAGTACTTC. It specifies CASSQDRTRETQYF.

This clonotype occurred a few times. The rearrangement uses TRBV19 and TRBJ1-5; 10 positions agree with TRBD1. The germline V gene encodes CDR1 LNHDA and CDR2 SQIVND (reference sequence). The trim removed 3 bases at V and 7 bases at J, leaving 15 bases unmatched. CDR3 length equals 18 residues. The CDR3 DNA is TGTGCCAGTAGTATTAGACCCGGGACAGGGGATGGGGGGCAGCCCCAGCATTTT. It codes for CASSIRPGTGDGGQPQHF.

V usage is TRBV20-1 and J usage is TRBJ2-3; D gene ambiguous. The CDR3 is made up of 13 amino acids. Trimming pared 5 bases from V and 6 bases from J, leaving 15 bases between. Germline CDR1 DFQATT, CDR2 SNEGSKA (reference sequence). CDR3 region: CSAPRHLDDTQYF. CDR3 sequence (DNA): TGCAGTGCTCCGCGTCACTTGGACGATACGCAGTATTTT.

The rearrangement uses TRBV5-8 and TRBJ1-3; a possible D gene is TRBD1 (5 bases). CDR1 is SGHTS, CDR2 YDEGEE, per germline. The V end was cut by 4 bases, the J end by 0 bases, with 11 bases between. CDR3 length equals 15 residues. The CDR3 spells CASSVTESSGNTIYF. CDR3 nucleotide sequence: TGTGCCAGCAGCGTGACAGAGAGCTCTGGAAACACCATATATTTT.

This clonotype was picked up many times. This chain connects TRBV12-3 or TRBV12-4 to TRBJ2-7; D is uncertain. Trimming removed 4 bases from V and 2 bases from J, with 12 bases in between. The CDR3 is made up of 14 amino acids. CDR3 coding DNA: TGTGCCAGCAGTTACACTTTGACCACCTACGAGCAGTACTTC. Residues: CASSYTLTTYEQYF.

This clonotype was seen ten or more times. The rearrangement joins TRBV7-9 to TRBJ2-7; TRBD1 agrees at 7 bases. CDR1 is SEHNR, CDR2 FQNEAQ, per germline (reference sequence). V shed 5 bases, J shed 0 bases, and the junction held 7 bases outside the gene matches. This CDR3 comprises 15 residues. The CDR3 region is CASSRTGSTSYEQYF. CDR3 nucleotides: TGTGCCAGCAGCCGGACAGGCTCAACCTCCTACGAGCAGTACTTC.

Concerning this clonotype: This may arise from a read error, as a much more abundant clone is one base away. The chain is built from TRBV13 and TRBJ2-5, with 7 bases matching TRBD2. The CDR3 extends over 16 amino acids. Germline V gives CDR1 PRHDT, CDR2 FYEKMQ (reference sequence). The CDR3 DNA follows: TGTGCCAGCAGCTTAGGGGTGGGACTATCCCAAGGGACCCAGTACTTC. Translating gives CASSLGVGLSQGTQYF.

This clonotype was counted only a few times. This chain joins TRBV6-1 and TRBJ2-2, with 12 bases fitting TRBD1. The CDR3 is 17 amino acids. Trimming cost V 2 bases and J 6 bases; bases outside gene matches: 7. Germline CDR1 MNHNS, CDR2 SASEGT. The CDR3 nucleotides read TGTGCCAGCAGTGAATATTGGGGGACAGGGGGCTCCGGGGAGCTGTTTTTT. This translates into CASSEYWGTGGSGELFF.

This clonotype has ten or more counts. The chain employs TRBV11-2 and TRBJ2-5; D not resolved. This CDR3 has 11 amino acids. CDR1 and CDR2 (germline): SGHAT, FQNNGV. V lost 4 bases to trimming and J lost 4 bases, with 4 bases between them. This chain's CDR3 is CASSWSETQYF. CDR3 sequence (DNA): TGTGCCAGCAGCTGGTCAGAGACCCAGTACTTC.

This clonotype turned up a few times. The chain employs TRBV18 and TRBJ2-7; TRBD1 might be the D (5 bases). Looked up from germline, CDR1 is KGHSH and CDR2 is LQKENI. The CDR3 runs to 16 residues. V shed 4 bases and J shed 4 bases, with 20 bases lying between them. CDR3 in DNA: TGTGCCAGCTCACTAGTTGACAGATCAACGACTTACGAGCAGTACTTC. Encoded protein: CASSLVDRSTTYEQYF.

This clonotype appeared a few times. This chain's CDR3 is CSARYVSIPNTEAFF. The CDR3 nucleotides are TGCAGTGCTAGATATGTCTCAATACCGAACACTGAAGCTTTCTTT. V gene TRBV20-1 combines with J gene TRBJ1-1; D is unresolved. Looked up from germline, CDR1 is DFQATT and CDR2 is SNEGSKA (reference sequence). The CDR3 contains 15 residues. V was cut by 2 bases and J by 1 base, with 14 bases left in between.

This clonotype has a count of ten or more. The V gene is TRBV10-3, the J gene TRBJ1-6; D gene ambiguous. Germline V gene data show CDR1 as ENHRY and CDR2 as SYGVKD. Trimming took off 2 bases at V and 9 bases at J, with 11 bases between the two ends. The CDR3 sequence is 14 residues long. CDR3 loop: CAISENHSGSPLHF. CDR3 coding DNA: TGTGCCATCAGTGAGAATCATTCGGGTTCACCCCTCCACTTT.

The chain carries TRBV4-2 and TRBJ2-3, with D tentatively TRBD1 (6 bases). With 0 bases removed from V and 9 bases from J, the gap between germline ends came to 19 bases. Per germline, CDR1 LGHNA and CDR2 YNFKEQ. The CDR3 consists of 16 residues. CDR3 region: CASSQDRRGPGQTQYF. CDR3 in DNA: TGTGCCAGCAGCCAAGATCGCAGGGGCCCGGGGCAAACGCAGTATTTT.

This clonotype was counted many times. The chain joins TRBV29-1 to TRBJ2-7; 9 bases are shared with TRBD2. Looked up from germline, CDR1 is SQVTM and CDR2 is ANQGSEA. The CDR3 sequence is 14 residues long. The V gene end was trimmed by 7 bases and the J gene end by 0 bases; junction bases not matched to a gene: 7. The CDR3 DNA follows: TGCAGCGCTAGACTAGCGGATCGCTCCTACGAGCAGTACTTC. Translating it yields CSARLADRSYEQYF.